The T cell receptor beta chain under discussion was sequenced for a study of CD8 T cells in acute hepatitis C reinfection. Time point here: naive CD8 control sorted from an acute-time-point sample. V was pared by 2 bases and J by 0 bases, with 14 bases between. Germline V gene sequence: CDR1 LNHDA, CDR2 SQIVND (reference sequence). This CDR3 comprises 17 residues. Profiled with immunoSEQ multiplex PCR; TCRdb holds only in-frame clones, not every one. The sample lists over 30,000 clones; approximately 83% were seen once. This receptor was obtained from a woman aged 18-30 years who spontaneously cleared hepatitis C infection. V usage is TRBV19 and J usage is TRBJ1-5; D is ambiguous. The sequenced sample consisted of naive CD8+ T cells from PBMCs. This chain's CDR3 is CASSIKAARNSNQPQHF. CDR3 DNA: TGTGCCAGTAGTATAAAAGCGGCGAGGAATAGCAATCAGCCCCAGCATTTT.